The 18 T cell receptor beta chains given below trace back to one sample, sequenced in a study of OX40 agonist ivuxolimab in advanced cancers. Using immunoSEQ multiplex PCR, the repertoire was profiled, and TCRdb retains in-frame clones only, with some absent. The sample has under 60,000 clones, 85% to 90% seen once. Sample: CD4+ or CD8+ T cells sorted from blood, taken in a trial of the OX40 agonist ivuxolimab. These receptors were taken from an adult with an advanced solid tumor such as melanoma, head and neck, liver or kidney cancer.

J is TRBJ1-1 and V is TRBV14, with 8 bases matching TRBD1. Trimming took 2 bases from V and 4 from J; bases not matched to a gene: 9. Germline CDR1 SGHDN, CDR2 FVKESK. The CDR3 length is 16 residues. This chain's CDR3 is CASSQSGQGRATEAFF. The CDR3 DNA sequence: TGTGCCAGCAGCCAATCTGGACAGGGCAGGGCCACTGAAGCTTTCTTT.

This clone was observed a single time. V and J are TRBV7-9 and TRBJ1-3; D not resolved. The germline V and J ends were trimmed by 1 base and 2 bases, with 9 bases remaining between them. This CDR3 contains 15 residues. Germline loops: CDR1 SEHNR, CDR2 FQNEAQ (reference sequence). In DNA, the CDR3 is TGTGCCAGCAGCTTAGTTGCAGGAGCTGGAAACACCATATATTTT. It yields the protein CASSLVAGAGNTIYF.

The chain uses TRBV11-2 and TRBJ2-1, with D possibly TRBD2 on 5 matching bases. V lost 0 bases, J lost 4 bases, and 13 bases lay in between. CDR1 and CDR2 from the germline V gene are SGHAT and FQNNGV. The CDR3 has 16 amino acids. CDR3 DNA sequence: TGTGCCAGCAGCTTAGATCTTGGCGGGTGGTACAATGAGCAGTTCTTC. This sequence encodes CASSLDLGGWYNEQFF.

The rearrangement joins TRBV7-2 to TRBJ1-5; 7 bases align to TRBD1. Trimming took 3 bases from V and 0 from J; bases not matched to a gene: 8. This CDR3 has 17 residues. Germline V lookup: CDR1 SGHTA, CDR2 FQGNSA. The CDR3, as DNA: TGTGCCAGCAGCTTTTCACAGGGGTTTAGTAGCAATCAGCCCCAGCATTTT. It yields the protein CASSFSQGFSSNQPQHF.

The V and J genes are TRBV2 and TRBJ1-4; D uncertain. The CDR3 runs to 15 residues. Trimming stripped 4 bases from V and 5 bases from J, with 14 bases between. CDR1 is SNHLY and CDR2 is FYNNEI in the germline V gene. As DNA, the CDR3 is TGTGCCAGCAGTGCCTCGGGGTTAAGGAATGAAAAACTGTTTTTT. It translates to CASSASGLRNEKLFF.

The rearrangement links TRBV19 to TRBJ1-2, with unresolved D. The germline V gene has CDR1 LNHDA and CDR2 SQIVND (reference sequence). CDR3 size: 13 residues. Trimming left V 8 bases short and J 3 bases short, with 13 bases between. The CDR3, as DNA: TGTGCCAGTTTGGGCGCGATGTACTATGGCTACACCTTC. It translates to CASLGAMYYGYTF.

The chain has TRBV28 and TRBJ1-5; 9 bases match TRBD1. Germline V CDR1 and CDR2: MDHEN, SYDVKM. This CDR3 spans 15 amino acids. The trim removed 7 bases at V and 4 bases at J, leaving 8 bases unmatched. The CDR3 is CASTLDGQGNQPQHF. The CDR3 coding sequence is TGTGCCAGCACCCTAGACGGACAGGGGAATCAGCCCCAGCATTTT.

This clone is labeled as medium-sized. In nucleotides, the CDR3 is TGTGCCAGCAGCCAAGATAGGGGGGCCACCTACGAGCAGTACTTC. Its translation is CASSQDRGATYEQYF. This rearrangement joins TRBV4-2 to TRBJ2-7; the D call may be TRBD1 or TRBD2 (6 bases each). The V end lost 0 bases, the J end lost 2 bases, and 11 bases lay between the germline ends. Per the germline V gene, CDR1 is LGHNA and CDR2 is YNFKEQ. This CDR3 contains 15 residues.

The chain couples TRBV11-2 to TRBJ2-7, with D perhaps TRBD1 (5 bases). The CDR3 is made up of 14 amino acids. V was trimmed by 2 bases and J by 2 bases, leaving 10 bases between them. Germline assignment: CDR1 SGHAT and CDR2 FQNNGV. The CDR3: CASSLIKGTYEQYF. CDR3 coding DNA: TGTGCCAGCAGCTTAATCAAGGGGACCTACGAGCAGTACTTC.

V is TRBV30 and J is TRBJ2-7, with 12 bases that match TRBD2. This CDR3 comprises 15 residues. The germline CDR1 and CDR2 sequences are GTSNPN and SVGIG (reference sequence). The V gene end was trimmed by 4 bases and the J gene end by 6 bases; junction bases not matched to a gene: 10. DNA for the CDR3: TGTGCCTGGACCTGGACTAGCGGGAAAGGGAGCGAGCAGTACTTC. Its translation is CAWTWTSGKGSEQYF.

The chain combines TRBV5-1 with TRBJ1-6; D remains ambiguous. V was trimmed by 4 bases and J by 3 bases, leaving 17 bases between them. The CDR3 runs 17 residues. CDR1 is SGHRS, CDR2 YFSETQ, per germline. Written as DNA, the CDR3 is TGCGCCAGCAGCCCGCGGGGAGGGCAAAGCTATAATTCACCCCTCCACTTT. It specifies CASSPRGGQSYNSPLHF.

The CDR3 DNA sequence: TGCAGATGGGGGGGTGAGCAGTTCTTC. It translates to CRWGGEQFF. The chain combines TRBV20-1 with TRBJ2-1, with 7 bases lining up with TRBD2. Germline CDR1 DFQATT, CDR2 SNEGSKA (reference sequence). The CDR3 contains 9 residues.

This chain links TRBV28 with TRBJ2-7; 14 nucleotides match TRBD2. CDR1 is MDHEN and CDR2 is SYDVKM in the germline V gene. Losses at the gene ends were 2 bases for V and 7 bases for J; bases not matched to a gene: 4. The CDR3 sequence is 15 residues long. The CDR3 loop reads CASSLVGLAGEEQYF. CDR3 sequence (DNA): TGTGCCAGCAGTTTAGTGGGACTAGCGGGAGAAGAGCAGTACTTC.

This clone was counted a single time. This chain links TRBV6-1 with TRBJ2-1; TRBD2 matches at 12 bases. Germline values: CDR1 MNHNS, CDR2 SASEGT. V shed 3 bases, J shed 4 bases, and the junction held 7 bases outside the gene matches. The CDR3 loop spans 17 amino acids. The CDR3 region has the DNA TGTGCCAGCAGTGACCGACTAGCGGGAGTCGGTTACAATGAGCAGTTCTTC. Amino acid sequence: CASSDRLAGVGYNEQFF.

This chain connects TRBV6-5 to TRBJ1-1; TRBD1 agrees at 7 bases. Germline V gives CDR1 MNHEY, CDR2 SVGAGI. The ends lost 2 bases at V and 3 bases at J; junction bases unmatched: 3. The CDR3 extends over 14 amino acids. Here the CDR3 DNA reads TGTGCCAGCAGTTACGGAGGGGGCTACACTGAAGCTTTCTTT. Protein sequence: CASSYGGGYTEAFF.

The rearrangement links TRBV7-3 to TRBJ1-5, with D tentatively TRBD1 (6 bases). The CDR3 is 12 amino acids. V was clipped by 10 bases and J by 3 bases, with 10 bases between them. Germline values: CDR1 SGHTA, CDR2 FQGTGA. The CDR3 is CATGGHNQPQHF. The CDR3 region has the DNA TGTGCCACGGGGGGCCACAATCAGCCCCAGCATTTT.

The CDR3 nucleotides are TGTGCCTGGAGTGTACTAGGGGGCAGGACAGACCAAGAGACCCAGTACTTC. This encodes CAWSVLGGRTDQETQYF. This chain connects TRBV30 to TRBJ2-5, with 7 bases matching TRBD1. CDR3 length equals 17 residues. CDR1 is GTSNPN, CDR2 SVGIG, per germline (reference sequence). The J segment lost 0 bases and the V segment lost 0 bases, leaving 10 bases of the junction unmatched.

This rearrangement joins TRBV27 to TRBJ2-7; 9 bases line up with TRBD2. Trimming took 6 bases from V and 0 from J; bases not matched to a gene: 0. The CDR3 extends over 13 amino acids. Germline V gives CDR1 MNHEY, CDR2 SMNVEV (reference sequence). The CDR3 bases are TGTGCCAGCAGGACTAGCGGCTCCTACGAGCAGTACTTC. Protein: CASRTSGSYEQYF.